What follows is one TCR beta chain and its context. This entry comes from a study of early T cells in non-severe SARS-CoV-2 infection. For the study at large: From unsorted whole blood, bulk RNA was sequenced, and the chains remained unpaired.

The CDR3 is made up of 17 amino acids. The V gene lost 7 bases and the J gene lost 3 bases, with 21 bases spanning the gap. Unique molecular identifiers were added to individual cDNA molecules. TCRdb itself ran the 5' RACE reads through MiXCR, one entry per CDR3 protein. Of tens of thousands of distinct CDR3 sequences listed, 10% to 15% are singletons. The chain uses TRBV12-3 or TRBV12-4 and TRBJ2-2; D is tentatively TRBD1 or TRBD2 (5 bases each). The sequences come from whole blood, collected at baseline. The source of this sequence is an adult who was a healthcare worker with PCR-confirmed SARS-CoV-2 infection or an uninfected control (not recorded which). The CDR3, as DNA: TGTGCCAGCACCCTCGGAAGGGTGAGGGGAGACACCGGGGAGCTGTTTTTT. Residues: CASTLGRVRGDTGELFF.